The source of this TCR beta chain is a study of T cell changes during pregnancy in multiple sclerosis. TCRdb's copy holds only in-frame clones and misses some; the assay was immunoSEQ multiplex PCR. The table shows 45,000 to 50,000 clones, with about 94% occurring only once. This clone showed up just once. Sequencing was performed on CD8+ T cells from peripheral blood mononuclear cells, taken in the first trimester of pregnancy. The origin of this receptor is a female donor with multiple sclerosis, enrolled in a pregnancy study.

The CDR3 nucleotides read TGTGCCATCAGTGAGTGGCCTGCCGGGGAGCTGTTTTTT. Amino acids: CAISEWPAGELFF. The chain employs TRBV10-3 and TRBJ2-2; unclear D gene. This CDR3 spans 13 amino acids. CDR1 ENHRY and CDR2 SYGVKD come from the germline V gene. V was trimmed by 1 base and J by 6 bases, leaving 6 bases between them.